This T cell receptor beta chain comes out of a study of molecular identifiers for immune sequencing clone quantification. V was pared by 6 bases and J by 0 bases, with 12 bases between. The CDR3 has 14 residues. Germline-derived CDR1 and CDR2 are MNHEY and SMNVEV (reference sequence). Bulk TCR libraries were made with methods that had been previously described and with listed TCR primers. TCRdb reanalysed the PCR reads using MiXCR and keeps one entry per CDR3 protein. The table shows nearly 650,000 distinct CDR3 sequences, with 25% occurring only once. The chain is built from TRBV27 and TRBJ2-7; TRBD2 might be the D (6 bases). Sequencing was performed on naive CD8+ T cells from blood, with Jurkat cell RNA spiked in. The subset is: FACS-sorted CD8+CD4-CCR7+CD45RA+ naive T cells. This TCR derives from a human donor in good health. Some libraries in this study had Jurkat cell RNA spiked in. The CDR3 sequence is CASRGLMSSYEQYF. CDR3 in DNA: TGTGCCAGCAGGGGACTCATGAGCTCCTACGAGCAGTACTTC.